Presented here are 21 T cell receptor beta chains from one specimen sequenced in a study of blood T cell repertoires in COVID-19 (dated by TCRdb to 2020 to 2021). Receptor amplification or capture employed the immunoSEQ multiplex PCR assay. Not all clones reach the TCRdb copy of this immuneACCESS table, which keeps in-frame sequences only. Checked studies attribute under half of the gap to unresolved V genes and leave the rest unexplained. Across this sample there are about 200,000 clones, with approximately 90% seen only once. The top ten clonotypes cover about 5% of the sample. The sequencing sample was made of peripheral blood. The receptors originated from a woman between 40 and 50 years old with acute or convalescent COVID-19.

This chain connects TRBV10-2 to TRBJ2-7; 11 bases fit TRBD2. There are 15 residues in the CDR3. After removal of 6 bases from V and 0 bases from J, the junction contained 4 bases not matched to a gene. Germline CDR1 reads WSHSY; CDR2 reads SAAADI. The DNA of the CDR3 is TGCGCCAGCAGCTCTAGCGGGGGGTCCTCCTACGAGCAGTACGTC. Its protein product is CASSSSGGSSYEQYV.

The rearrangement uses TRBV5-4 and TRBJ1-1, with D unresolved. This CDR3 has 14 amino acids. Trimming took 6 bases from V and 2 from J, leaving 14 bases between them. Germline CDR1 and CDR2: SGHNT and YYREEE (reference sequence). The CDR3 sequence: CASTVKAVNTEAFF. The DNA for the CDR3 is TGTGCCAGCACCGTCAAAGCGGTAAACACTGAAGCTTTCTTT.

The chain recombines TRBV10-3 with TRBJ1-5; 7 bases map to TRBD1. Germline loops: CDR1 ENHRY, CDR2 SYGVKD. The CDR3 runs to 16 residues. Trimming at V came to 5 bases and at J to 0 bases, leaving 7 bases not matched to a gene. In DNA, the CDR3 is TGTGCCATCAGTCGACAGGGTCCCGATAGCAATCAGCCCCAGCATTTT. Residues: CAISRQGPDSNQPQHF.

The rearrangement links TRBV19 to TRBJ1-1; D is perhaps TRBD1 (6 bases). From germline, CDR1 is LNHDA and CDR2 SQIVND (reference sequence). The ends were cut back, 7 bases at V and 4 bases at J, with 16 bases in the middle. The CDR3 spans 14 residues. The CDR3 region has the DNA TGTGCCAGTACAAATCAGGGGATGGGCACTGAAGCTTTCTTT. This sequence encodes CASTNQGMGTEAFF.

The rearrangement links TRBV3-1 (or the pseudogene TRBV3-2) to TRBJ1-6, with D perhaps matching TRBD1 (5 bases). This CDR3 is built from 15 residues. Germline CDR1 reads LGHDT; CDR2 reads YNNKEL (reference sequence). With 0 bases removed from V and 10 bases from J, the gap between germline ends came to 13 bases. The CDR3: CASSQEGEGGSPLHF. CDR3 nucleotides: TGTGCCAGCAGCCAAGAAGGGGAGGGAGGGTCACCCCTCCACTTT.

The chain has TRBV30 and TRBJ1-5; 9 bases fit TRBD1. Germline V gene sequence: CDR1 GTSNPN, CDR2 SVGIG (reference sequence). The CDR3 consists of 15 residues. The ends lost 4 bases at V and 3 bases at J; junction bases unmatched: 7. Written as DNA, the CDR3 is TGTGCCTGGACTACCGGGACAGGGATCAATCAGCCCCAGCATTTT. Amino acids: CAWTTGTGINQPQHF.

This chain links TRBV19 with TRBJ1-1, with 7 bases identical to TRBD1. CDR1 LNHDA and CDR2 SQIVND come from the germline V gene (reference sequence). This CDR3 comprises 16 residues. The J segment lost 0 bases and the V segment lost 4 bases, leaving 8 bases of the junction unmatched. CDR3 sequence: CASSTVAGGMNTEAFF. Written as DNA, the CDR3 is TGTGCCAGTAGTACCGTCGCAGGGGGTATGAACACTGAAGCTTTCTTT. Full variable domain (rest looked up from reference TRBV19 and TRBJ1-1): DGGITQSPKYLFRKEGQNVTLSCEQNLNHDAMYWYRQDPGQGLRLIYYSQIVNDFQKGDIAEGYSVSREKKESFPLTVTSAQKNPTAFYLCASSTVAGGMNTEAFFGQGTRLTVV.

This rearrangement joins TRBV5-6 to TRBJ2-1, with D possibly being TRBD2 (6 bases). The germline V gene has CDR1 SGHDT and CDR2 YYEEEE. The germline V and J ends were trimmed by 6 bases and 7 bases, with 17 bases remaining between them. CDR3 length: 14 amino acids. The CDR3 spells CASIRRRGWNEQFF. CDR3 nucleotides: TGTGCCAGCATCCGAAGGAGGGGCTGGAATGAGCAGTTCTTC.

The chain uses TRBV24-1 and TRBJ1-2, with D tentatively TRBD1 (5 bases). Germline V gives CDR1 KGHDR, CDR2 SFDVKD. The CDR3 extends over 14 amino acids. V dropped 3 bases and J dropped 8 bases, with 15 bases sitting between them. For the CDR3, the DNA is TGTGCCACCAGTGATCCTACGGACGGGGGAGGCTACACCTTC. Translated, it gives CATSDPTDGGGYTF.

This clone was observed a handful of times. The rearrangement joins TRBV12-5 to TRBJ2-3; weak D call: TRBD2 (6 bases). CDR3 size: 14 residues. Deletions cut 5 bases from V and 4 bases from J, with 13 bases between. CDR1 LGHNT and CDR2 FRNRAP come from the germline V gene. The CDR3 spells CASGPRDGADTQYF. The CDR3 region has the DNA TGTGCTAGTGGTCCGCGGGACGGCGCAGATACGCAGTATTTT.

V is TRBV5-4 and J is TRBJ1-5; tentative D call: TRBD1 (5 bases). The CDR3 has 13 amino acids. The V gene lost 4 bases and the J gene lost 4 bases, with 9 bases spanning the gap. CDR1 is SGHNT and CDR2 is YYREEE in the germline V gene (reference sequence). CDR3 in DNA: TGTGCCAGCAGCGTCGGGACTAATCAGCCCCAGCATTTT. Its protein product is CASSVGTNQPQHF.

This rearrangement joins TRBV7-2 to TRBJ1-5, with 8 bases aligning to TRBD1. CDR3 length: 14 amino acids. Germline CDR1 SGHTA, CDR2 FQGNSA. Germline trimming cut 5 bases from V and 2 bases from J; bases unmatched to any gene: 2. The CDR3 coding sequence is TGTGCCAGCAGCCCGGGACAGGGCAATCAGCCCCAGCATTTT. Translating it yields CASSPGQGNQPQHF.

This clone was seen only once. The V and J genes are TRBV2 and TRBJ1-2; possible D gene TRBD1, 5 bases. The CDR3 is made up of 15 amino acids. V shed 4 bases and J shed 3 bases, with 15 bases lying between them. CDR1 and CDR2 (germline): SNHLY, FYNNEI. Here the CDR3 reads CASSVRWGGDYGYTF. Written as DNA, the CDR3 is TGTGCCAGCAGTGTCCGGTGGGGCGGGGACTATGGCTACACCTTC. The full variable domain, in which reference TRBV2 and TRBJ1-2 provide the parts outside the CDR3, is EPEVTQTPSHQVTQMGQEVILRCVPISNHLYFYWYRQILGQKVEFLVSFYNNEISEKSEIFDDQFSVERPDGSNFTLKIRSTKLEDSAMYFCASSVRWGGDYGYTFGSGTRLTVV.

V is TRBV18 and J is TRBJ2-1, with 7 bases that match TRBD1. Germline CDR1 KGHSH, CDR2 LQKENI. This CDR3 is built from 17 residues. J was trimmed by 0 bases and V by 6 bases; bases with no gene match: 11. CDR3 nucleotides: TGTGCCAGCTCTTTACTACAGGGGCCTCGCTCCTACAATGAGCAGTTCTTC. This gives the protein CASSLLQGPRSYNEQFF.

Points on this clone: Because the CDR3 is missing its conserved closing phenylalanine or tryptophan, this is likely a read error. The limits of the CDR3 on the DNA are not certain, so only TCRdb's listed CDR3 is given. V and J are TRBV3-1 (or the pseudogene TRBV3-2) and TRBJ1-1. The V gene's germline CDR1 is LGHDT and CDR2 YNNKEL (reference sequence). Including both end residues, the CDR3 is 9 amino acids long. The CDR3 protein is CASSPPLVI.

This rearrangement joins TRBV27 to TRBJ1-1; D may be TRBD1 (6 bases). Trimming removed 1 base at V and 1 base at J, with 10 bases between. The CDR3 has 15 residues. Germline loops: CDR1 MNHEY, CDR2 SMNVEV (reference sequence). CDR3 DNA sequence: TGTGCCAGCAGTTTATTGGGGGCTGGGAACACTGAAGCTTTCTTT. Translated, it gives CASSLLGAGNTEAFF.

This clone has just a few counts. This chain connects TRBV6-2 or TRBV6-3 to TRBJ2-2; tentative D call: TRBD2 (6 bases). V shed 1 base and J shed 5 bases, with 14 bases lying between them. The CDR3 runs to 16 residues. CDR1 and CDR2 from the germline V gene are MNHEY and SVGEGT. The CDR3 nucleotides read TGTGCCAGCAGTTACTTAGGGGAGGTCGGGACCGGGGAGCTGTTTTTT. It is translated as CASSYLGEVGTGELFF.

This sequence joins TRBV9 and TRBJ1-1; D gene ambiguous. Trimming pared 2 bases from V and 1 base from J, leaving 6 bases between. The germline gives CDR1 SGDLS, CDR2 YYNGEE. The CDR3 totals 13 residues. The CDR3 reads CASSVDWNTEAFF. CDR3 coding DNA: TGTGCCAGCAGCGTGGACTGGAACACTGAAGCTTTCTTT.

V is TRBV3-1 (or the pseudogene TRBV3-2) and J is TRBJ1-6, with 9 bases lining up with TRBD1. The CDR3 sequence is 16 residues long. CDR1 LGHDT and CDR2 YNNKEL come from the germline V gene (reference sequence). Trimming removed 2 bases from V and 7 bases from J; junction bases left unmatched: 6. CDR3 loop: CASSQTYRGQNSPLHF. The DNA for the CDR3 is TGTGCCAGCAGCCAAACGTACAGGGGGCAGAATTCACCCCTCCACTTT.

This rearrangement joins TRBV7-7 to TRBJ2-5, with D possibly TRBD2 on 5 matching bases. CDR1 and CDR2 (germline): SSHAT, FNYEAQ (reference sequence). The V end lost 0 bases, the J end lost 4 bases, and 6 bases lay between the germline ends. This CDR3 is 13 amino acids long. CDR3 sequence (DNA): TGTGCCAGCAGCTTAGCAGGGAGAGAGACCCAGTACTTC. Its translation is CASSLAGRETQYF.

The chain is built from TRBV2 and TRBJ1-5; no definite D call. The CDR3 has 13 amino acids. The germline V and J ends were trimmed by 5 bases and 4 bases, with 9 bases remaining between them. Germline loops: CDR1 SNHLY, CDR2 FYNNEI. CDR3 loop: CASSIGLNQPQHF. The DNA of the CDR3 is TGTGCCAGCAGTATCGGGTTAAATCAGCCCCAGCATTTT.